Presented here are 12 T cell receptor beta chains from one specimen sequenced in a study of blood T cell repertoires in COVID-19. Libraries were prepared by immunoSEQ multiplex PCR; TCRdb keeps only in-frame clonotypes and omits some of them. The profile covers around 170,000 clones, with around 77% appearing a single time and 6.5% to 7% taken by the ten largest. The sample comprised peripheral blood. The source is a man between 65 and 80 years old with active or convalescent COVID-19.

This clone was detected only a few times. The chain links TRBV6-6 to TRBJ1-6; 7 bases are shared with TRBD1. From germline, CDR1 is MNHNY and CDR2 SVGAGI (reference sequence). The CDR3 is 15 amino acids. V lost 2 bases and J lost 7; bases outside the gene matches: 5. The CDR3 DNA is TGTGCCAGCAGTTACCTCGGGACAGAGAATTCACCCCTCCACTTT. Its protein is CASSYLGTENSPLHF.

This rearrangement joins TRBV7-9 to TRBJ2-1; D gene ambiguous. The V gene lost 4 bases and the J gene lost 10 bases, with 11 bases spanning the gap. Germline CDR1 and CDR2: SEHNR and FQNEAQ (reference sequence). The CDR3 runs to 12 residues. The CDR3 DNA reads TGTGCCAGCAGCTCCGGCCTACTAGAGCAGTTCTTC. Its translation: CASSSGLLEQFF.

The chain uses TRBV18 and TRBJ1-4; 7 nucleotides align to TRBD1. The CDR3 is made up of 14 amino acids. Losses at the gene ends were 2 bases for V and 7 bases for J; bases not matched to a gene: 4. CDR1 is KGHSH and CDR2 is LQKENI in the germline V gene. CDR3 region: CASSPEAGGEKLFF. As DNA, the CDR3 is TGTGCCAGCTCACCAGAGGCAGGGGGTGAAAAACTGTTTTTT.

A few counts support this clone. The J gene is TRBJ1-2, the V gene TRBV12-3 or TRBV12-4; D unresolved. The CDR3 has 13 amino acids. V lost 3 bases and J lost 8, with 13 bases in between. The CDR3 protein is CASSFLASVGYTF. The CDR3 DNA follows: TGTGCCAGCAGTTTTTTGGCCTCAGTCGGCTACACCTTC.

This chain connects TRBV12-5 to TRBJ2-7, with 7 bases identical to TRBD1. The germline CDR1 and CDR2 sequences are LGHNT and FRNRAP. The CDR3 has 13 amino acids. With V trimmed by 6 bases and J by 5 bases, 7 bases remained unmatched. CDR3 coding DNA: TGTGCTAGTGGACAGGGGAACGGCGACGAGCAGTACTTC. Translated: CASGQGNGDEQYF.

This chain links TRBV6-5 with TRBJ1-5; 9 bases align to TRBD1. The CDR3 loop spans 15 amino acids. The trim removed 5 bases at V and 3 bases at J, leaving 5 bases unmatched. The germline V gene has CDR1 MNHEY and CDR2 SVGAGI. The chain's CDR3 is CASSQGTGYNQPQHF. CDR3 coding DNA: TGTGCCAGCAGTCAGGGGACAGGGTACAATCAGCCCCAGCATTTT.

This clone occurred a few times. DNA of the CDR3: TGTGCCAGTAGTTTCCCGGGACAGGGGTCGAATGAAAAACTGTTTTTT. This codes for CASSFPGQGSNEKLFF. The chain recombines TRBV19 with TRBJ1-4, with TRBD1 matching over 10 bases. With 5 bases clipped from V and 5 bases from J, the junction kept 8 bases outside the gene matches. The CDR3 has 16 residues. Per germline, CDR1 LNHDA and CDR2 SQIVND (reference sequence).

This chain joins TRBV6-5 and TRBJ1-5; 7 nucleotides agree with TRBD1. J gave up 2 bases and V 5 bases, and 3 bases lay outside the gene matches. This CDR3 spans 14 amino acids. Per germline, CDR1 MNHEY and CDR2 SVGAGI. This CDR3 reads CASSSGQGNQPQHF. CDR3 DNA sequence: TGTGCCAGCAGTAGCGGACAGGGCAATCAGCCCCAGCATTTT.

The rearrangement joins TRBV9 to TRBJ1-1; 11 bases agree with TRBD1. The V segment lost 6 bases and the J segment 4 bases; nucleotides outside the gene matches: 11. Germline CDR1 is SGDLS and CDR2 is YYNGEE. The CDR3 covers 16 residues. The CDR3 coding sequence is TGTGCCAGCACCCCCCACGGACAGGGGGCGACCACTGAAGCTTTCTTT. It yields the protein CASTPHGQGATTEAFF.

This clone appeared a single time. This chain joins TRBV4-1 and TRBJ1-1; D is perhaps TRBD1 (6 bases). Germline V gene data show CDR1 as MGHRA and CDR2 as YSYEKL. Trimming shortened V by 4 bases and J by 0 bases, and 15 bases separated the two germline ends. This CDR3 comprises 16 residues. In DNA, the CDR3 is TGCGCCAGCAGCCCAGGATACAGGGTCCTGAACACTGAAGCTTTCTTT. Its protein is CASSPGYRVLNTEAFF.

The gene calls are TRBV7-6 and TRBJ2-7, with 7 bases matching TRBD2. Per germline, CDR1 SGHVS and CDR2 FNYEAQ. The CDR3 sequence is 16 residues long. V was clipped by 5 bases and J by 1 base; unmatched bases: 11. The CDR3 DNA sequence: TGTGCCAGCAGCCCGAAAGGGCGGGAGACTTCCTACGAGCAGTACTTC. It yields the protein CASSPKGRETSYEQYF.

This chain joins TRBV27 and TRBJ1-2; TRBD1 agrees at 7 bases. V was clipped by 8 bases and J by 2 bases; unmatched bases: 5. The CDR3 contains 13 residues. The germline CDR1 and CDR2 sequences are MNHEY and SMNVEV (reference sequence). Here the CDR3 reads CASGRTGNYGYTF. The CDR3 DNA is TGTGCCAGCGGCAGGACAGGCAACTATGGCTACACCTTC.